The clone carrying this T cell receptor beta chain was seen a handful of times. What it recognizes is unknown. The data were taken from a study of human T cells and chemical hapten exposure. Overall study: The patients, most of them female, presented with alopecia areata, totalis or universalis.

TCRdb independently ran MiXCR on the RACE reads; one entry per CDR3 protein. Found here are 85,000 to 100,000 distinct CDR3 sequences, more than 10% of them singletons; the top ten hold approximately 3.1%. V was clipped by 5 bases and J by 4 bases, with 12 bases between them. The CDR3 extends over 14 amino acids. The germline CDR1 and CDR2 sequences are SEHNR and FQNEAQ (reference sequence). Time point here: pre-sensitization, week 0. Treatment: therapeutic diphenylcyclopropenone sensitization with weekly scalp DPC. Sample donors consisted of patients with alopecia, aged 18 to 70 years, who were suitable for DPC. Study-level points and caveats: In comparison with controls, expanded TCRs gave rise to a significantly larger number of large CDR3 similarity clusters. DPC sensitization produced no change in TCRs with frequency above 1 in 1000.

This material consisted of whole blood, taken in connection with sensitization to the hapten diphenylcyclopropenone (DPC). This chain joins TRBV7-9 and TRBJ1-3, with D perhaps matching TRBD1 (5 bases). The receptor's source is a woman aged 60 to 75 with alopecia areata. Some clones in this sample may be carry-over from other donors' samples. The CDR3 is CASSLGAPGNTIYF. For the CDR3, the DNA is TGTGCCAGCAGCCTAGGGGCGCCAGGAAACACCATATATTTT.